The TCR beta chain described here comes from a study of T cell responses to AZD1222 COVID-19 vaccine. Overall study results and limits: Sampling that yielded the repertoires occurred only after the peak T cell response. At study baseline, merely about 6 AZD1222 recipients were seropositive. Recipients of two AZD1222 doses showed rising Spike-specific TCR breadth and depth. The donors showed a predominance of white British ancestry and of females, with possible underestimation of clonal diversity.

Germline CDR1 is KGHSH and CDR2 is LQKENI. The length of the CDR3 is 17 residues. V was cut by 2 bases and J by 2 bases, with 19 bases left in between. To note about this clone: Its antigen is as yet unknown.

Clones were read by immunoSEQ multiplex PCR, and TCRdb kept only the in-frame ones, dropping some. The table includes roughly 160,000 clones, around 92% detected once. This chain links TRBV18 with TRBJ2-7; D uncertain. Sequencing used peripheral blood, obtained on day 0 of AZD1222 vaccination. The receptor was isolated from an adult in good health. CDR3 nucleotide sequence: TGTGCCAGCTCACCAAGGTCAACGTTACAAGGAACCTACGAGCAGTACTTC. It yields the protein CASSPRSTLQGTYEQYF.